Detailed here is one T cell receptor (beta chain). Antigen: not known. The data derive from a study of OX40 agonist ivuxolimab in advanced cancers. Turning to the study itself: The diagnoses of dose-escalation patients were hepatocellular carcinoma, melanoma, renal cell or head and neck cancer.

Study-wide results and caveats: Average numbers of expanded clones were greater in CD8+ T cells than in CD4+.

The CDR3 has 14 amino acids. With 6 bases removed from V and 11 bases from J, the gap between germline ends came to 20 bases. Germline V gives CDR1 MNHNY, CDR2 SVGAGI (reference sequence). This table comes from immunoSEQ multiplex PCR, and its TCRdb copy is limited to in-frame clones, with some not included. The data hold approximately 92,000 clones, with approximately 94% observed a single time. The sequence was obtained from an adult with an advanced solid tumor such as melanoma, head and neck, liver or kidney cancer. The material sequenced was CD4+ or CD8+ T cells sorted from blood, taken in a trial of the OX40 agonist ivuxolimab. The gene calls are TRBV6-6 and TRBJ1-5; maybe TRBD1 (5 bases). CDR3 sequence: CASRPQAAGGAQHF. As DNA, the CDR3 is TGTGCCAGCAGGCCACAGGCAGCCGGTGGGGCCCAGCATTTT.